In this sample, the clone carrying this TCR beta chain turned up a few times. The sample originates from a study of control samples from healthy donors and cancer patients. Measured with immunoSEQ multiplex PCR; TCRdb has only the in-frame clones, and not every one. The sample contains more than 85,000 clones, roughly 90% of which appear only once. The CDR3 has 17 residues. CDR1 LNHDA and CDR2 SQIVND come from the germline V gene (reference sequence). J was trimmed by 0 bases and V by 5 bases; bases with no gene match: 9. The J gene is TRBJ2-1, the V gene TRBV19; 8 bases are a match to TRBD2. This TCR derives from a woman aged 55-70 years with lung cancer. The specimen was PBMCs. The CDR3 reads CASSPHSSGGSYNEQFF. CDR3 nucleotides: TGTGCCAGTAGTCCTCACTCGAGCGGGGGCTCCTACAATGAGCAGTTCTTC.